One and the same sample provided the 10 T cell receptor beta chains below, sequenced in a study of technical replicates of blood from a handful of donors. Clones were sequenced by immunoSEQ multiplex PCR, and TCRdb holds only the in-frame ones, with some missing. The sample holds 77,000 or so clones, approximately 92% seen once. Sequences were obtained from T cells isolated from PBMCs. Receptors originate from a human donor in good health.

The rearrangement joins TRBV11-2 to TRBJ2-1; D possibly corresponds to TRBD2 (6 bases). The CDR3 is made up of 16 amino acids. Per the germline V gene, CDR1 is SGHAT and CDR2 is FQNNGV. The V end lost 2 bases, the J end lost 5 bases, and 16 bases lay between the germline ends. This CDR3 is CASSLFGSTRHNEQFF. The CDR3 coding sequence is TGTGCCAGCAGCTTATTCGGCTCGACTAGACACAATGAGCAGTTCTTC.

This clone is a singleton in its sample. The J gene is TRBJ1-5, the V gene TRBV6-5; D not certain. Trimming left V 5 bases short and J 7 bases short, with 9 bases between. The CDR3 has 12 amino acids. Germline loops: CDR1 MNHEY, CDR2 SVGAGI. The CDR3 DNA reads as TGTGCCAGCAGTCCCGGCGGCCAGCCCCAGCATTTT. It specifies CASSPGGQPQHF.

The chain carries TRBV15 and TRBJ1-4, with 9 bases aligning to TRBD1. V dropped 7 bases and J dropped 7; count of bases not matched to a gene: 4. The CDR3 length is 13 residues. Germline loops: CDR1 LNHNV, CDR2 YYDKDF (reference sequence). The CDR3 DNA sequence: TGTGCCACCACGCCGGGACAGGGTGAAAAACTGTTTTTT. Translation gives CATTPGQGEKLFF.

The chain links TRBV13 to TRBJ2-5; D might be TRBD2 (5 bases). The CDR3 consists of 13 residues. Germline lookup yields CDR1 PRHDT and CDR2 FYEKMQ (reference sequence). The ends were cut back, 5 bases at V and 0 bases at J, with 7 bases in the middle. This CDR3 reads CASSPDYQETQYF. In DNA, the CDR3 is TGTGCCAGCAGCCCGGACTACCAAGAGACCCAGTACTTC.

The genes are TRBV29-1 and TRBJ2-5; D not certain. V was cut by 4 bases and J by 4 bases, with 10 bases left in between. Germline assignment: CDR1 SQVTM and CDR2 ANQGSEA. The CDR3 has 12 residues. The DNA of the CDR3 is TGCAGCGTTGGGGCTACGTTAGAGACCCAGTACTTC. Translating gives CSVGATLETQYF.

This chain connects TRBV11-3 to TRBJ1-2; D is undetermined. CDR3 length equals 12 residues. Germline V gene sequence: CDR1 SGHNT, CDR2 YENEEA. V lost 1 base and J lost 8, with 8 bases in between. The CDR3 DNA is TGTGCCAGCAGCTTAGTCGCGGAGGGCTACACCTTC. It codes for CASSLVAEGYTF. Full variable domain (rest looked up from reference TRBV11-3 and TRBJ1-2): EAGVVQSPRYKIIEKKQPVAFWCNPISGHNTLYWYLQNLGQGPELLIRYENEEAVDDSQLPKDRFSAERLKGVDSTLKIQPAELGDSAVYLCASSLVAEGYTFGSGTRLTVV.

The chain links TRBV7-2 to TRBJ1-1; TRBD1 aligns across 7 bases. Germline CDR1 reads SGHTA; CDR2 reads FQGNSA. Unmatched junction bases numbered 6, after V lost 5 bases and J lost 0 bases. CDR3 length: 15 amino acids. The DNA of the CDR3 is TGTGCCAGCAGCCGTCTAGACAGGGTGAACACTGAAGCTTTCTTT. Encoded protein: CASSRLDRVNTEAFF.

V gene TRBV7-2 combines with J gene TRBJ2-7; TRBD1 matches 8 bases. Germline CDR1 reads SGHTA; CDR2 reads FQGNSA. The CDR3 length is 14 residues. Trimming cost V 5 bases and J 2 bases; bases outside gene matches: 5. The CDR3 DNA reads as TGTGCCAGCAGCGGGGGGACAGGACCCTACGAGCAGTACTTC. This gives the protein CASSGGTGPYEQYF. The whole variable domain, remainder taken from reference TRBV7-2 and TRBJ2-7, is GAGVSQSPSNKVTEKGKDVELRCDPISGHTALYWYRQSLGQGLEFLIYFQGNSAPDKSGLPSDRFSAERTGGSVSTLTIQRTQQEDSAVYLCASSGGTGPYEQYFGPGTRLTVT.

The chain combines TRBV28 with TRBJ2-6; weak D call: TRBD2 (6 bases). In germline, CDR1 is MDHEN, CDR2 SYDVKM. The CDR3 sequence is 19 residues long. The V end was cut by 2 bases, the J end by 0 bases, with 17 bases between. The CDR3 region is CASSLGTWDLLSGANVLTF. The CDR3 DNA reads as TGTGCCAGCAGTTTAGGGACTTGGGATCTTCTCTCTGGGGCCAACGTCCTGACTTTC.

This clone was seen once. This chain uses TRBV5-1 with TRBJ1-1; D gene unclear. Germline CDR1 and CDR2: SGHRS and YFSETQ. There are 13 residues in the CDR3. Trimming pared 0 bases from V and 5 bases from J, leaving 8 bases between. CDR3 residues: CASSLGPGTEAFF. The CDR3 bases are TGCGCCAGCAGCTTGGGGCCGGGGACTGAAGCTTTCTTT.